This T cell receptor beta chain was observed in a study of shared clonotypes between healthy human individuals. Study summary: CD8 memory received one plate per donor, CD8 naive two, CD4 memory three and CD4 naive three.

The CDR3 consists of 15 residues. Per the germline V gene, CDR1 is LNHDA and CDR2 is SQIVND (reference sequence). V trimming: 4 bases; J trimming: 5 bases; junction bases outside the gene matches: 9. Naive CD8 cells lacked CD45RO, underwent positive selection for CCR7 and left out terminally differentiated effector memory CD45RA+ cells. Details on this clone: Its specificity is not known.

Measured with immunoSEQ multiplex PCR; TCRdb has only the in-frame clones, and not every one. The repertoire holds about 2.1 million clones, with 90% to 95% as singletons. The study, taken as a whole, reports: The generation probabilities recorded for non-shared clonotypes fell below those of clonotypes shared by all four donors.

The chain joins TRBV19 to TRBJ1-1; 8 bases agree with TRBD1. The receptor's source is a man aged 18 to 29 in good health. Some clones in this sample may be carry-over from other donors' samples. Sequenced input: naive CD8+ T cells from PBMCs. In DNA, the CDR3 is TGTGCCAGTAGTACCCCGGACAGGGTGGTAACTGAAGCTTTCTTT. Its translation is CASSTPDRVVTEAFF.